The entry that follows covers one T cell receptor beta chain sequence. No antigen is known for it. This entry belongs to a study of identifying expanded T cells in peripheral blood. Study-wide results and limits: Technical replicates showed about 1.1 changed clones; roughly two weeks around 15; four weeks 19. Approximately two-week clone count variance significantly increased as total template count grew.

No infections or other immune events were documented during collection. The CDR3 is made up of 17 amino acids. With 1 base clipped from V and 0 bases from J, the junction kept 8 bases outside the gene matches. Looked up from germline, CDR1 is SGHKS and CDR2 is YYEKEE (reference sequence). The repertoire was sequenced with immunoSEQ multiplex PCR; TCRdb's copy has only in-frame clones and lacks some. The sample gives around 100,000 clones, about 87% of which show up once; approximately 5.7% is in the top ten. The sequence was obtained from a person aged 18 to 70 in good health. J is TRBJ1-2 and V is TRBV5-5; TRBD1 matches at 8 bases. Sequenced: blood. The CDR3, as DNA: TGTGCCAGCAGCTTGCTTCAGGGGGCCTCTGCTAACTATGGCTACACCTTC. This translates into CASSLLQGASANYGYTF.